The source of this T cell receptor beta chain is a study of T-cell memory formation after mild COVID-19 (dated by TCRdb to about 2021). As for the study more broadly: Most TCR sequence clusters were specific to one of the two donors. T-cell clones expanding and contracting after mild COVID-19 in a couple of donors were tracked by longitudinal TCRalpha and TCRbeta repertoire sequencing. Two young, previously healthy adult volunteers, one female and one male, were included in the cohort.

The research as a whole found: Whether the second-wave clones peaking on day 37 were SARS-CoV-2 specific was not confirmed. Clones that contracted from day 15 to 85 showed balanced CD4/CD8 phenotypes, whereas a second wave of clones that expanded from day 15 to 37 leaned towards CD4+. Only a couple of mild cases were covered by the study, and larger cohorts that include severe cases with pre-infection samples were considered necessary. Contracting CD4+ clones turned up mainly in the CM and EM memory subsets, whereas EMRA was where CD8+ clones were enriched. Some responding clones were found in pre-infection memory, which suggests that pre-existing cross-reactive memory T cells took part in the SARS-CoV-2 response.

Of note for this clonotype: Its antigen target is currently unknown. No clone much larger than this one lies a single base away; base qualities are absent.

Sequencing relied on an Illumina NovaSeq 6000. TCRalpha and TCRbeta cDNA libraries were built by 5'RACE with constant-segment primers, adding sample barcodes and unique molecular identifiers. Trizol reagent was used to extract RNA from every sample. Libraries were amplified in two PCR steps, with a second sample barcode and Illumina TruSeq adapters added in the second step. Libraries were sequenced on an Illumina NovaSeq with 2 x 150 bp paired-end reads. Under the source paper's analysis protocol: With migec v1.2.7, reads were demultiplexed and then collapsed into UMI-guided consensus sequences. Using mixcr v2.1.11, UMI consensuses were aligned to TRA and TRB V and J templates and then assembled into clonotypes. A clonotype was counted as expanded or contracted only if both edgeR and NoisET called the change significant, with noise models trained on biological replicates. For edgeR calls, a false discovery rate-adjusted p below 0.01 and a log2 fold-change threshold of 1 were applied. As an exploratory analysis of dynamics, PCA with hierarchical clustering was applied to max-normalized trajectories of the 1000 most abundant clonotypes. Separately sequenced CD4+ and CD8+ repertoires were used to assign a CD4 or CD8 phenotype to each responding clone. Using fastp at Q25 and MiXCR, TCRdb reprocessed the public reads and kept productive beta chains. Rows are unified per CDR3 protein, each entry keeping the most common DNA and genes. It is TCRdb's table, rather than the study itself, that gives the V and J calls and clone size. The sample table lists about 110,000 distinct CDR3 sequences, 15% to 20% of them with a count of one. The top ten hold around 5.5% of the sample.

Ficoll-Paque density gradient centrifugation was the method used to isolate PBMCs. The sample consisted of PBMCs or a T cell subset sorted from them (not recorded which). This clonotype was obtained from a young man who had mild COVID-19 (a few samples of this study predate the infection). The sample titles of this study are shuffled in the database, so cell type and time point are left out; the donor was told from shared clones.

The DNA sequence follows: TGTGCCAGCAGTCCCGGGACATCAGGCGAACCCCTCCACTTT. This sequence encodes CASSPGTSGEPLHF. The chain is encoded by TRBV7-2 joined to TRBJ1-6; a tentative D match to TRBD1 spans 6 bases. The germline V gene specifies SGHTA as CDR1 and FQGNSA as CDR2. V lost 6 bases and J lost 12 bases; the stretch between them is 18 bases long. The CDR3 covers 14 residues, taking in both the cysteine and the phenylalanine. Left in the record is the CDR3 DNA by itself, 42 bases read in frame from the first base.